Listed below are T cell receptor beta chains from one sample, sequenced in a study of T cells in Graves' hyperthyroidism and ophthalmopathy. TCRdb used MiXCR to reprocess the multiplex PCR reads, holding one entry per CDR3 protein. Among a few hundred thousand distinct CDR3 sequences listed, around 15% were seen once. Material for sequencing was blood. Receptor source: a woman aged 40 to 50 with Graves' hyperthyroidism. CDR3s include the opening cysteine and the closing phenylalanine or tryptophan. D genes are given only for firm matches. Clone size is shown for a subset of rows, as once, few, many or a class of expanded clone.

v_gene: TRBV7-6; j_gene: TRBJ1-5; abundance: NA; d_gene: NA; CDR3nt: TGTGCCAGCAGCTTGTCAGGGATTCAGCCCCAGCATTTT; CDR3aa: CASSLSGIQPQHF
v_gene: TRBV11-2; j_gene: TRBJ1-4; abundance: many; d_gene: TRBD1; CDR3nt: TGTGCCAGCAGCATCCAGGGGGCAGGGGAAAAACTGTTTTTT; CDR3aa: CASSIQGAGEKLFF
v_gene: TRBV9; j_gene: TRBJ2-5; abundance: many; d_gene: TRBD2; CDR3nt: TGTGCCAGCAGTCGGGGCGGGAGCGGATCAGAGACCCAGTACTTC; CDR3aa: CASSRGGSGSETQYF
v_gene: TRBV27; j_gene: TRBJ1-6; abundance: NA; d_gene: NA; CDR3nt: TGTGCCAGCACCTCCGGAAGTAATTCACCCCTCCACTTT; CDR3aa: CASTSGSNSPLHF
v_gene: TRBV7-2; j_gene: TRBJ1-1; abundance: NA; d_gene: NA; CDR3nt: TGTGCCAGCAGCTTAGGGGGCGGGGACACTGAAGCTTTCTTT; CDR3aa: CASSLGGGDTEAFF
v_gene: TRBV13; j_gene: TRBJ1-1; abundance: many; d_gene: NA; CDR3nt: TGTGCCAGCATTAACAGGGAAAGCCCTAACACTGAAGCTTTCTTT; CDR3aa: CASINRESPNTEAFF
v_gene: TRBV11-1; j_gene: TRBJ2-3; abundance: NA; d_gene: NA; CDR3nt: TGTGCCAGCAGCTCGCCGAGGGGCGGGACCGCAGATACGCGGTATTTT; CDR3aa: CASSSPRGGTADTRYF
v_gene: TRBV28; j_gene: TRBJ1-1; abundance: many; d_gene: NA; CDR3nt: TGTGCCAGCAGGACCGGGACGGAGAACACTGAAGCTTTCTTT; CDR3aa: CASRTGTENTEAFF
v_gene: TRBV3-1; j_gene: TRBJ1-1; abundance: NA; d_gene: NA; CDR3nt: TGTGCCAGCAGCCATCCCGACGGGGCTGAAGCTTTCTTT; CDR3aa: CASSHPDGAEAFF
v_gene: TRBV2; j_gene: TRBJ1-1; abundance: many; d_gene: NA; CDR3nt: TGTGCCAGCAGGCCCGTTTCGGGGAACACTGAAGCTTTCTTT; CDR3aa: CASRPVSGNTEAFF
v_gene: TRBV5-5; j_gene: TRBJ1-2; abundance: few; d_gene: TRBD1; CDR3nt: TGTGCCAGCAGCTCAGGGGGCAGGGTATCAGTCGGCTACACCTTC; CDR3aa: CASSSGGRVSVGYTF
v_gene: TRBV20-1; j_gene: TRBJ2-1; abundance: NA; d_gene: TRBD1; CDR3nt: TGCAGTGCTAGTGGGGACAGTACGGAATTCGATGAGCAGTTCTTC; CDR3aa: CSASGDSTEFDEQFF
v_gene: TRBV11-2; j_gene: TRBJ1-1; abundance: many; d_gene: NA; CDR3nt: TGTGCCAGCAGCTTAGGGGTAAAGAACACTGAAGCTTTCTTT; CDR3aa: CASSLGVKNTEAFF
v_gene: TRBV7-9; j_gene: TRBJ1-1; abundance: many; d_gene: NA; CDR3nt: TGTGCCAGCAGCCGGGAAGGAGGGCTGAACACTGAAGCTTTCTTT; CDR3aa: CASSREGGLNTEAFF
v_gene: TRBV28; j_gene: TRBJ1-2; abundance: few; d_gene: NA; CDR3nt: TGTGCCAGCAGCGAAAGGGGGGCAGGCTATGGCTACACCTTC; CDR3aa: CASSERGAGYGYTF
v_gene: TRBV27; j_gene: TRBJ2-1; abundance: many; d_gene: NA; CDR3nt: TGTGCCAGCAGTTTAGGGGCCAACTCCTACAATGAGCAGTTCTTC; CDR3aa: CASSLGANSYNEQFF
v_gene: TRBV6-1; j_gene: TRBJ1-1; abundance: few; d_gene: TRBD1; CDR3nt: TGTGCCAGCCGCAACAGGGGGCCTGAAGCTTTCTTT; CDR3aa: CASRNRGPEAFF
v_gene: TRBV20-1; j_gene: TRBJ2-7; abundance: many; d_gene: NA; CDR3nt: TGCAGTGCCATAATTCAGGGGAGTGGGGCCTACGAGCAGTACTTC; CDR3aa: CSAIIQGSGAYEQYF
v_gene: TRBV20-1; j_gene: TRBJ2-1; abundance: many; d_gene: NA; CDR3nt: TGCAGTGCTAGTCTAGGGGGTTGGACTTCCAATGAGCAGTTCTTC; CDR3aa: CSASLGGWTSNEQFF
v_gene: TRBV5-1; j_gene: TRBJ1-1; abundance: many; d_gene: TRBD1; CDR3nt: TGCGCCAGCAGCTTAGACAGGGAGGAAGCTTTCTTT; CDR3aa: CASSLDREEAFF
v_gene: TRBV9; j_gene: TRBJ2-7; abundance: few; d_gene: NA; CDR3nt: TGTGCCAGCAGCGTAGAGGGAGAGGAGCAGTACTTC; CDR3aa: CASSVEGEEQYF
v_gene: TRBV3-1; j_gene: TRBJ2-3; abundance: many; d_gene: TRBD2; CDR3nt: TGTGCCAGCAGCCAATCCTCCTCGGGACTAGCGGGAGCAGATACGCAGTATTTT; CDR3aa: CASSQSSSGLAGADTQYF
v_gene: TRBV28; j_gene: TRBJ2-7; abundance: many; d_gene: TRBD1; CDR3nt: TGTGCCAGCAGGATTCCGGGACAGGGGGCGTACGAGCAGTACTTC; CDR3aa: CASRIPGQGAYEQYF
v_gene: TRBV14; j_gene: TRBJ2-7; abundance: few; d_gene: TRBD2; CDR3nt: TGTGCCAGCAGCCTCCGGCCCGGGACTATCTACGAGCAGTACTTC; CDR3aa: CASSLRPGTIYEQYF
v_gene: TRBV4-1; j_gene: TRBJ1-4; abundance: NA; d_gene: NA; CDR3nt: TGCGCCAGCAGCCAAGATGGACAGAGACAGTTTCGAGAAAAACTGTTTTTT; CDR3aa: CASSQDGQRQFREKLFF
v_gene: TRBV10-2; j_gene: TRBJ2-4; abundance: NA; d_gene: TRBD1; CDR3nt: TGCGCCACCGGACAGGGTTTAATCACCAAAAACATTCAGTACTTC; CDR3aa: CATGQGLITKNIQYF
v_gene: TRBV11-3; j_gene: TRBJ2-2; abundance: many; d_gene: NA; CDR3nt: TGTGCCAGCACCAACTGGAACACCGGGGAGCTGTTTTTT; CDR3aa: CASTNWNTGELFF
v_gene: TRBV6-1; j_gene: TRBJ1-3; abundance: NA; d_gene: NA; CDR3nt: TGTGCCAGCTGCGAAGTTCTACACTCTGGAAACACCATATATTTT; CDR3aa: CASCEVLHSGNTIYF
v_gene: TRBV7-2; j_gene: TRBJ1-1; abundance: NA; d_gene: NA; CDR3nt: TGTGCCAGCAGCTCGACCACCAGGGAGGGAGGGACTGAAGCTTTCTTT; CDR3aa: CASSSTTREGGTEAFF
v_gene: TRBV2; j_gene: TRBJ1-1; abundance: few; d_gene: NA; CDR3nt: TGTGCCAGCAGCCGGGACATACCCCTCCTGAACACTGAAGCTTTCTTT; CDR3aa: CASSRDIPLLNTEAFF
v_gene: TRBV5-1; j_gene: TRBJ2-7; abundance: many; d_gene: NA; CDR3nt: TGCGCCAGCAGCTTGAGTGGTGGCCAGAGCTACGAGCAGTACTTC; CDR3aa: CASSLSGGQSYEQYF
v_gene: TRBV3-1; j_gene: TRBJ1-5; abundance: many; d_gene: NA; CDR3nt: TGTGCCAGCAGCCAAGGCGCAGGGGTGAATCAGCCCCAGCATTTT; CDR3aa: CASSQGAGVNQPQHF
v_gene: TRBV20-1; j_gene: TRBJ2-7; abundance: many; d_gene: NA; CDR3nt: TGCAGTGCCCGTCGGGCCGCGAGCTCCTACGAGCAGTACTTC; CDR3aa: CSARRAASSYEQYF
v_gene: TRBV28; j_gene: TRBJ2-7; abundance: many; d_gene: NA; CDR3nt: TGTGCCAGCAGTCCGGGACACGGACCCTACGAGCAGTACTTC; CDR3aa: CASSPGHGPYEQYF
v_gene: TRBV28; j_gene: TRBJ2-1; abundance: many; d_gene: TRBD2; CDR3nt: TGTGCCAGCAAGGCTAGCGGGAGACGGTTCTTC; CDR3aa: CASKASGRRFF
v_gene: TRBV6-1; j_gene: TRBJ2-2; abundance: many; d_gene: NA; CDR3nt: TGTGCCAGCAGATCACCAGGATGGTACACCGGGGAGCTGTTTTTT; CDR3aa: CASRSPGWYTGELFF
v_gene: TRBV6-4; j_gene: TRBJ2-2; abundance: NA; d_gene: NA; CDR3nt: TGTGCCAGCAGTGGCTACCCGAACACCGGGGAGCTGTTTTTT; CDR3aa: CASSGYPNTGELFF
v_gene: TRBV12-3/TRBV12-4; j_gene: TRBJ1-6; abundance: many; d_gene: TRBD1; CDR3nt: TGTGCCAGCAGTGCCGACAGGGTAGCTAATTCACCCCTCCACTTT; CDR3aa: CASSADRVANSPLHF
v_gene: TRBV10-3; j_gene: TRBJ2-3; abundance: few; d_gene: NA; CDR3nt: TGTGCCATCAGTGGGAACGGCCGTGATACGCAGTATTTT; CDR3aa: CAISGNGRDTQYF
v_gene: TRBV24-1; j_gene: TRBJ2-5; abundance: few; d_gene: TRBD2; CDR3nt: TGTGCCACCAGTGACGGGACTAGTAATATCCGAGAGACCCAGTACTTC; CDR3aa: CATSDGTSNIRETQYF
v_gene: TRBV12-5; j_gene: TRBJ1-2; abundance: many; d_gene: NA; CDR3nt: TGTGCTAGGGAGGGGACGGCTAAAGGCTACACCTTC; CDR3aa: CAREGTAKGYTF
v_gene: TRBV20-1; j_gene: TRBJ1-1; abundance: many; d_gene: TRBD1; CDR3nt: TGCAGTGCTACGCGGAGTGTGGGACAGATAGAAGCTTTCTTT; CDR3aa: CSATRSVGQIEAFF
v_gene: TRBV28; j_gene: TRBJ1-6; abundance: many; d_gene: NA; CDR3nt: TGTGCCAGTTACCTCGGGCAGGGTTTACATAATTCACCCCTCCACTTT; CDR3aa: CASYLGQGLHNSPLHF
v_gene: TRBV12-3/TRBV12-4; j_gene: TRBJ1-1; abundance: NA; d_gene: NA; CDR3nt: TGTGCCAGCAGTTTCCAGGCACTAATGAACACTGAAGCTTTCTTT; CDR3aa: CASSFQALMNTEAFF
v_gene: TRBV24-1; j_gene: TRBJ2-3; abundance: NA; d_gene: NA; CDR3nt: TGTGCCGTCAGCAGCGGAGCTAGCACAGATACGCAGTATTTT; CDR3aa: CAVSSGASTDTQYF
v_gene: TRBV12-3/TRBV12-4; j_gene: TRBJ2-2; abundance: many; d_gene: NA; CDR3nt: TGTGCCAGCAGTTTCGGGGGCGGGGAGCTGTTTTTT; CDR3aa: CASSFGGGELFF
v_gene: TRBV28; j_gene: TRBJ1-6; abundance: many; d_gene: NA; CDR3nt: TGTGCCAGCAGTATACAGGGTGCTAATTCACCCCTCCACTTT; CDR3aa: CASSIQGANSPLHF
v_gene: TRBV20-1; j_gene: TRBJ2-1; abundance: few; d_gene: TRBD2; CDR3nt: TGCAGTGCTATACCCTCTAGCGGAGACGACAATGAGCAGTTCTTC; CDR3aa: CSAIPSSGDDNEQFF
v_gene: TRBV19; j_gene: TRBJ1-2; abundance: few; d_gene: NA; CDR3nt: TGTGCCAGTAGTACAGATCGGGACGGAAACTATGGCTACACCTTC; CDR3aa: CASSTDRDGNYGYTF
v_gene: TRBV7-9; j_gene: TRBJ2-3; abundance: many; d_gene: NA; CDR3nt: TGTGCCAGCAGCTTAGGATATGATACGCAGTATTTT; CDR3aa: CASSLGYDTQYF